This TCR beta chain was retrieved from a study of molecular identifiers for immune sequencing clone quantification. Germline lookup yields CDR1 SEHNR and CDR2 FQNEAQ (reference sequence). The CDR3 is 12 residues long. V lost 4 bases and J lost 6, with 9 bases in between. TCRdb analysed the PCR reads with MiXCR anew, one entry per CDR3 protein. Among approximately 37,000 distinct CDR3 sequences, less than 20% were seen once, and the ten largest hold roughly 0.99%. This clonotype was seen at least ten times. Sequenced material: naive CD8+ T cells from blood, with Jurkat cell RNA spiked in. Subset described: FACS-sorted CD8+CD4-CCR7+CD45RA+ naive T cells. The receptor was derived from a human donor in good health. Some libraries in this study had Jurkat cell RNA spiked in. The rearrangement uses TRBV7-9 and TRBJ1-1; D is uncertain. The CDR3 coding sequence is TGTGCCAGCAGCTCCTACGATTCTGAAGCTTTCTTT. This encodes CASSSYDSEAFF. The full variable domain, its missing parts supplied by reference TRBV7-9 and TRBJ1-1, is DTGVSQNPRHKITKRGQNVTFRCDPISEHNRLYWYRQTLGQGPEFLTYFQNEAQLEKSRLLSDRFSAERPKGSFSTLEIQRTEQGDSAMYLCASSSYDSEAFFGQGTRLTVV.